These 32 T cell receptor beta chains were all obtained from the same sample, sequenced in a study of OX40 agonist ivuxolimab in advanced cancers. Data came from immunoSEQ multiplex PCR; TCRdb stores just in-frame clones and leaves some out. The table lists 50,000 to 65,000 clones, around 81% of them singletons, with about 4.3% in the top ten. Here the sequenced sample was CD4+ or CD8+ T cells sorted from blood, taken in a trial of the OX40 agonist ivuxolimab. Receptors originate from an adult with an advanced solid tumor such as melanoma, head and neck, liver or kidney cancer.

The chain recombines TRBV15 with TRBJ2-3, with D uncertain. V shed 0 bases and J shed 6 bases, with 10 bases lying between them. The length of the CDR3 is 14 residues. Germline V CDR1 and CDR2: LNHNV, YYDKDF (reference sequence). In DNA form, the CDR3 reads TGTGCCACCAGCAGAGAGGGGTTGGTTGATACGCAGTATTTT. Its translation is CATSREGLVDTQYF.

The chain carries TRBV10-3 and TRBJ2-1; tentatively, D is TRBD2 (5 bases). V lost 6 bases, J lost 4 bases, and 7 bases lay in between. The CDR3 extends over 12 amino acids. Germline assignment: CDR1 ENHRY and CDR2 SYGVKD. The CDR3: CAISGEYNEQFF. The CDR3 nucleotides read TGTGCCATCAGCGGGGAGTACAATGAGCAGTTCTTC.

V gene TRBV28 combines with J gene TRBJ1-4, with D hard to call. V gave up 2 bases and J gave up 8 bases, with 18 bases separating them. Germline CDR1 MDHEN, CDR2 SYDVKM. The CDR3 length is 16 residues. The CDR3 reads CASSLGWSNIGEKLFF. For the CDR3, the DNA is TGTGCCAGCAGTTTAGGATGGAGTAACATAGGGGAAAAACTGTTTTTT. Together with reference TRBV28 and TRBJ1-4, the CDR3 gives the full variable domain: DVKVTQSSRYLVKRTGEKVFLECVQDMDHENMFWYRQDPGLGLRLIYFSYDVKMKEKGDIPEGYSVSREKKERFSLILESASTNQTSMYLCASSLGWSNIGEKLFFGSGTQLSVL.

This sequence joins TRBV28 and TRBJ2-7; tentatively, D is TRBD2 (5 bases). Germline lookup yields CDR1 MDHEN and CDR2 SYDVKM. Trimming took off 5 bases at V and 5 bases at J, with 19 bases between the two ends. CDR3 length: 15 residues. CDR3 sequence reads: CASSLSPRGEDEQYF. CDR3 coding DNA: TGTGCCAGCAGTCTTTCCCCCCGGGGTGAGGACGAGCAGTACTTC.

The chain carries TRBV28 and TRBJ1-5, with a tentative D call TRBD1 (5 bases). The CDR3 totals 15 residues. V gave up 5 bases and J gave up 3 bases, with 14 bases separating them. The V gene's germline CDR1 is MDHEN and CDR2 SYDVKM. The CDR3 spells CASSGGGQSNQPQHF. The CDR3 region has the DNA TGTGCCAGCAGTGGGGGAGGGCAGTCCAATCAGCCCCAGCATTTT. Based on the CDR3 plus reference TRBV28 and TRBJ1-5, the full variable domain is DVKVTQSSRYLVKRTGEKVFLECVQDMDHENMFWYRQDPGLGLRLIYFSYDVKMKEKGDIPEGYSVSREKKERFSLILESASTNQTSMYLCASSGGGQSNQPQHFGDGTRLSIL.

The chain employs TRBV30 and TRBJ2-7; the match to TRBD1 covers 9 bases. The ends lost 4 bases at V and 5 bases at J; junction bases unmatched: 6. Germline CDR1 GTSNPN, CDR2 SVGIG (reference sequence). CDR3 length: 13 residues. The chain's CDR3 is CAWKGTGSNEQYF. The CDR3 bases are TGTGCCTGGAAGGGGACAGGGAGCAACGAGCAGTACTTC. The variable domain in full, with the rest retrieved from reference TRBV30 and TRBJ2-7, is SQTIHQWPATLVQPVGSPLSLECTVEGTSNPNLYWYRQAAGRGLQLLFYSVGIGQISSEVPQNLSASRPQDRQFILSSKKLLLSDSGFYLCAWKGTGSNEQYFGPGTRLTVT.

The V gene is TRBV6-5, the J gene TRBJ2-7, with TRBD1 as a possible D gene (6 bases). Trimming pared 6 bases from V and 4 bases from J, leaving 16 bases between. Germline V gene data show CDR1 as MNHEY and CDR2 as SVGAGI. This CDR3 is built from 14 residues. The CDR3 sequence: CASSPVTGFYEQYF. The CDR3 DNA follows: TGTGCCAGCAGCCCAGTAACAGGGTTTTACGAGCAGTACTTC.

The chain uses TRBV6-1 and TRBJ2-7, with D tentatively TRBD2 (5 bases). The germline V and J ends were trimmed by 9 bases and 2 bases, with 14 bases remaining between them. This CDR3 region has 13 residues. Germline V gene lookup returns CDR1 MNHNS and CDR2 SASEGT. CDR3 in amino acids: CASPPDGTYEQYF. DNA of the CDR3: TGTGCCAGTCCGCCGGACGGGACCTACGAGCAGTACTTC.

V and J are TRBV6-1 and TRBJ2-6; D gene uncertain. Trimming removed 7 bases from V and 0 bases from J, with 4 bases in between. Germline-derived CDR1 and CDR2 are MNHNS and SASEGT. This CDR3 is built from 13 residues. The CDR3 loop reads CASNPSGANVLTF. In DNA form, the CDR3 reads TGTGCCAGCAATCCCTCTGGGGCCAACGTCCTGACTTTC.

The chain carries TRBV19 and TRBJ1-2; D is ambiguous. Trimming removed 6 bases at V and 4 bases at J, with 15 bases between. The CDR3 extends over 14 amino acids. CDR1 and CDR2 from the germline V gene are LNHDA and SQIVND (reference sequence). In DNA form, the CDR3 reads TGTGCCAGTAGCCTCGTCGGGGAAACCTATGGCTACACCTTC. Translating it yields CASSLVGETYGYTF. Drawing the rest from reference TRBV19 and TRBJ1-2, the complete variable domain is DGGITQSPKYLFRKEGQNVTLSCEQNLNHDAMYWYRQDPGQGLRLIYYSQIVNDFQKGDIAEGYSVSREKKESFPLTVTSAQKNPTAFYLCASSLVGETYGYTFGSGTRLTVV.

The V gene is TRBV2, the J gene TRBJ2-5, with TRBD2 matching 10 bases. Germline lookup yields CDR1 SNHLY and CDR2 FYNNEI. J lost 2 bases, V lost 4 bases, and 4 bases had no gene match. This CDR3 comprises 15 residues. CDR3 sequence (DNA): TGTGCCAGCAGTGGAGCGGGGGGGCGGCAAGAGACCCAGTACTTC. As protein: CASSGAGGRQETQYF.

The chain combines TRBV9 with TRBJ2-3; D not certain. Deletions cut 0 bases from V and 2 bases from J, with 10 bases between. The CDR3 runs 15 residues. CDR1 is SGDLS, CDR2 YYNGEE, per germline. The CDR3 bases are TGTGCCAGCAGCGTAGCTCCTACGAACACAGATACGCAGTATTTT. As protein: CASSVAPTNTDTQYF.

This clone showed up just a few times. J is TRBJ2-7 and V is TRBV11-2; D not certain. Germline V gene data show CDR1 as SGHAT and CDR2 as FQNNGV. This CDR3 has 12 amino acids. The V end lost 6 bases, the J end lost 7 bases, and 13 bases lay between the germline ends. In nucleotides, the CDR3 is TGTGCCAGCAGTCTCGGTTCCCTTGAGCAGTACTTC. As protein: CASSLGSLEQYF.

This clone was seen once. This chain uses TRBV7-2 with TRBJ2-5; D is unresolved. V was shortened by 4 bases and J by 2 bases, with 2 bases between the two germline ends. The CDR3 is made up of 11 amino acids. Germline-derived CDR1 and CDR2 are SGHTA and FQGNSA. CDR3 protein: CASSWQETQYF. CDR3 nucleotide sequence: TGTGCCAGCAGCTGGCAAGAGACCCAGTACTTC.

A word on this clone: A read error may account for a junction end that differs from germline. CDR3 sequence (DNA): TGTGCCAGCAGCTTAGGTAAGACAGGGTTGCTCTTC. Translating gives CASSLGKTGLLF. This rearrangement joins TRBV11-2 to TRBJ2-1; 7 bases are a match to TRBD1. The CDR3 runs to 12 residues. Germline CDR1 and CDR2: SGHAT and FQNNGV.

As concerns this clone: At one end, the junction sequence differs from germline, possibly due to a read error. The chain carries TRBV19 and TRBJ2-7; weak D call: TRBD1 (6 bases). The germline gives CDR1 LNHDA, CDR2 SQIVND (reference sequence). The CDR3 covers 16 residues. DNA for the CDR3: TGTGCCAATAGTACCGGGACACGATCTTTCTCCTACGAGCAGTACTTC. Amino acids: CANSTGTRSFSYEQYF.

This clone was counted a few times. This chain connects TRBV2 to TRBJ2-1; D is undetermined. The V and J ends lost 8 bases and 0 bases respectively, with 11 bases between them. The CDR3 spans 14 residues. Germline CDR1 is SNHLY and CDR2 is FYNNEI. The CDR3 here is CASSTLSSYNEQFF. In nucleotides, the CDR3 is TGTGCCAGCTCAACTCTGAGCTCCTACAATGAGCAGTTCTTC. The whole variable domain, remainder taken from reference TRBV2 and TRBJ2-1, is EPEVTQTPSHQVTQMGQEVILRCVPISNHLYFYWYRQILGQKVEFLVSFYNNEISEKSEIFDDQFSVERPDGSNFTLKIRSTKLEDSAMYFCASSTLSSYNEQFFGPGTRLTVL.

This chain links TRBV2 with TRBJ1-5; a possible D gene is TRBD1 (5 bases). The CDR3 consists of 13 residues. Looked up from germline, CDR1 is SNHLY and CDR2 is FYNNEI. V was clipped by 7 bases and J by 7 bases, with 14 bases between them. The CDR3 reads CASNLDGDQPQHF. The CDR3 DNA is TGTGCCAGCAACCTCGACGGGGACCAGCCCCAGCATTTT.

This clone has only one observation. This chain connects TRBV28 to TRBJ2-1; D is unresolved. This CDR3 has 16 residues. From germline, CDR1 is MDHEN and CDR2 SYDVKM. V dropped 5 bases and J dropped 5 bases, with 19 bases sitting between them. This chain's CDR3 is CASSPLLPTEDNEQFF. Written as DNA, the CDR3 is TGTGCCAGCAGTCCCCTACTACCCACGGAAGACAATGAGCAGTTCTTC.

The V gene is TRBV4-1, the J gene TRBJ1-2, with 8 bases aligning to TRBD1. This CDR3 is 15 amino acids long. V was pared by 4 bases and J by 4 bases, with 8 bases of the junction left unmatched. Germline CDR1 MGHRA, CDR2 YSYEKL. CDR3 residues: CASSPGQVGAYGYTF. CDR3 DNA: TGCGCCAGCAGCCCGGGACAGGTGGGGGCCTATGGCTACACCTTC.

V gene TRBV11-2 combines with J gene TRBJ1-1; perhaps TRBD1 as D (5 bases). The CDR3 runs to 14 residues. Trimming left V 5 bases short and J 5 bases short, with 15 bases between. Per the germline V gene, CDR1 is SGHAT and CDR2 is FQNNGV. Here the CDR3 reads CASSPGHGRTEAFF. The CDR3 DNA is TGTGCCAGCAGCCCTGGACACGGAAGAACTGAAGCTTTCTTT.

V is TRBV19 and J is TRBJ1-1, with TRBD1 matching over 7 bases. The J segment lost 8 bases and the V segment lost 2 bases, leaving 5 bases of the junction unmatched. Germline lookup yields CDR1 LNHDA and CDR2 SQIVND (reference sequence). The CDR3 spans 13 residues. CDR3 coding DNA: TGTGCCAGTAGTATAAGACAGGGTGCGGAAGCTTTCTTT. This gives the protein CASSIRQGAEAFF.

The CDR3 nucleotides are TGTGCCATCAGTGAGGTTCGGGGGCCAACTAATGAAAAACTGTTTTTT. Amino acids: CAISEVRGPTNEKLFF. This chain connects TRBV10-3 to TRBJ1-4; D possibly corresponds to TRBD1 (6 bases). Germline CDR1 and CDR2: ENHRY and SYGVKD. V was pared by 2 bases and J by 0 bases, with 10 bases between. The CDR3 covers 16 residues.

V usage is TRBV2 and J usage is TRBJ2-5, with 8 bases aligning to TRBD2. Near its end, the DNA agrees better with TRBJ2-7, so the J call may be wrong. Per germline, CDR1 SNHLY and CDR2 FYNNEI. The CDR3 runs to 14 residues. The CDR3 DNA follows: TGTGCCAGCAGTGACGGGGGGGAGGCCGACGAGCAGTACTTC. Translating it yields CASSDGGEADEQYF.

The V call is TRBV11-1, the J call TRBJ2-7, with D perhaps TRBD1 or TRBD2 (5 bases each). V was pared by 1 base and J by 0 bases, with 7 bases between. CDR1 and CDR2 from the germline V gene are SGHAT and FQDESV (reference sequence). CDR3 size: 14 residues. The CDR3 spells CASSLVGTSYEQYF. For the CDR3, the DNA is TGTGCCAGCAGCTTAGTAGGGACCTCCTACGAGCAGTACTTC.

The rearrangement joins TRBV7-6 to TRBJ1-4; tentative D call: TRBD1 (5 bases). Germline loops: CDR1 SGHVS, CDR2 FNYEAQ. The CDR3 loop spans 16 amino acids. Trimming stripped 1 base from V and 0 bases from J, with 9 bases between. The chain's CDR3 is CASSLGTLATNEKLFF. In nucleotides, the CDR3 is TGTGCCAGCAGCTTAGGGACACTAGCAACTAATGAAAAACTGTTTTTT.

V usage is TRBV23-1 and J usage is TRBJ2-7; D possibly corresponds to TRBD1 (6 bases). TRBV23-1 is treated as an ORF (open reading frame) with a function not yet certain. The length of the CDR3 is 14 residues. Trimming removed 4 bases from V and 9 bases from J, with 19 bases in between. The CDR3, as DNA: TGCGCCAGCAGTCTAATAACAGGGCTCCTTGGGCAGTACTTC. It specifies CASSLITGLLGQYF.

The V and J genes are TRBV11-2 and TRBJ1-1; D not resolved. The germline V gene encodes CDR1 SGHAT and CDR2 FQNNGV. The CDR3 extends over 14 amino acids. The V and J ends lost 5 bases and 1 base respectively, with 11 bases between them. CDR3 region: CASSPTTANTEAFF. In DNA form, the CDR3 reads TGTGCCAGCAGCCCTACTACAGCGAACACTGAAGCTTTCTTT.

This clone was observed a few times. V is TRBV7-9 and J is TRBJ2-1; 9 nucleotides agree with TRBD2. Germline CDR1 reads SEHNR; CDR2 reads FQNEAQ (reference sequence). Trimming at V came to 8 bases and at J to 0 bases, leaving 8 bases not matched to a gene. CDR3 length: 16 amino acids. The CDR3 protein is CASRGVAGVSYNEQFF. CDR3 coding DNA: TGTGCCAGCCGAGGGGTAGCGGGAGTCTCCTACAATGAGCAGTTCTTC.

The chain combines TRBV4-1 with TRBJ2-1, with 10 positions matching TRBD1. J gave up 8 bases and V 4 bases, and 8 bases lay outside the gene matches. The CDR3 totals 15 residues. From germline, CDR1 is MGHRA and CDR2 YSYEKL. The CDR3 sequence: CASSLGDRGSDEQFF. The CDR3 nucleotides read TGCGCCAGCAGCCTAGGGGACAGGGGTAGCGATGAGCAGTTCTTC.

The genes are TRBV6-5 and TRBJ2-7; 10 bases agree with TRBD1. Trimming cost V 11 bases and J 4 bases; bases outside gene matches: 5. Germline CDR1 and CDR2: MNHEY and SVGAGI. The length of the CDR3 is 12 residues. The CDR3 DNA reads as TGTGCCGCGTGGACAGGGGGGTACGAGCAGTACTTC. Residues: CAAWTGGYEQYF.

The rearrangement links TRBV5-6 to TRBJ2-1; 7 bases map to TRBD2. The V gene's germline CDR1 is SGHDT and CDR2 YYEEEE. The CDR3 sequence is 16 residues long. Unmatched junction bases numbered 7, after V lost 2 bases and J lost 2 bases. CDR3 DNA sequence: TGTGCCAGCAGCTTTTGGGCGGGAGCGGCCTACAATGAGCAGTTCTTC. Encoded protein: CASSFWAGAAYNEQFF.